These T cell receptor beta chains were read from a single sample in a study of Graves' ophthalmopathy and Graves' hyperthyroidism. MiXCR, run by TCRdb on the multiplex PCR reads, gives a single entry per CDR3 protein. The table shows more than 300,000 distinct CDR3 sequences, with approximately 15% occurring only once. Sequenced input: peripheral blood. The source of these receptors is a woman under 30 with stable Graves' hyperthyroidism. Each CDR3 is given with its conserved first and last residue. The order of the fields is V gene, D gene, clone size, J gene, CDR3 DNA, CDR3 protein. The D gene is left open where the match is weak. Part of the rows lack a size; the others show once, few, many or a class for expanded clones.

v_call: TRBV24-1
d_call: TRBD1
clone_size: many
j_call: TRBJ1-1
cdr3_nt: TGTGCCACCAGTGATCCCGGACAGGGATGGGGAGCTTTCTTT
cdr3_aa: CATSDPGQGWGAFF

v_call: TRBV12-3/TRBV12-4
d_call: -
clone_size: many
j_call: TRBJ1-2
cdr3_nt: TGTGCCAGCAGCTGGGGCCACGTTAACTATGGCTACACCTTC
cdr3_aa: CASSWGHVNYGYTF

v_call: TRBV6-1
d_call: -
clone_size: many
j_call: TRBJ2-2
cdr3_nt: TGTGCCAGCAGTGAAATGCTGCTCGGGGAGCTGTTTTTT
cdr3_aa: CASSEMLLGELFF

v_call: TRBV11-3
d_call: TRBD1
clone_size: many
j_call: TRBJ1-1
cdr3_nt: TGTGCCAGCAGCTCCAGGGGGACGAACACTGAAGCTTTCTTT
cdr3_aa: CASSSRGTNTEAFF

v_call: TRBV7-2
d_call: TRBD1
clone_size: many
j_call: TRBJ2-5
cdr3_nt: TGTGCCAGCAGCCCCCTACAGGGGGCACAGGAGACCCAGTACTTC
cdr3_aa: CASSPLQGAQETQYF

v_call: TRBV6-5
d_call: -
clone_size: many
j_call: TRBJ1-2
cdr3_nt: TGTGCCAGCAATGGCAACTATGGCTACACCTTC
cdr3_aa: CASNGNYGYTF

v_call: TRBV24-1
d_call: TRBD1
clone_size: -
j_call: TRBJ1-2
cdr3_nt: TGTGCCACCAGTGGGGGACAGGCCCGCTCCTATGGCTACACCTTC
cdr3_aa: CATSGGQARSYGYTF

v_call: TRBV11-2
d_call: TRBD1
clone_size: many
j_call: TRBJ2-7
cdr3_nt: TGTGCCAGCAGCTCCGGGACAGGGTACTACGAGCAGTACTTC
cdr3_aa: CASSSGTGYYEQYF

v_call: TRBV29-1
d_call: -
clone_size: -
j_call: TRBJ2-5
cdr3_nt: TGCAGCGTCCCGGTGGCAGAGACCCAGTACTTC
cdr3_aa: CSVPVAETQYF

v_call: TRBV6-5
d_call: TRBD1
clone_size: many
j_call: TRBJ1-1
cdr3_nt: TGTGCCAGCAGTTACGGGACCGGGACAGGGGGCGATGAAGCTTTCTTT
cdr3_aa: CASSYGTGTGGDEAFF

v_call: TRBV6-2/TRBV6-3
d_call: -
clone_size: many
j_call: TRBJ1-2
cdr3_nt: TGTGCCAGCAGTTACTCGGAAGGATTCAGCTACACCTTC
cdr3_aa: CASSYSEGFSYTF

v_call: TRBV11-2
d_call: -
clone_size: -
j_call: TRBJ2-1
cdr3_nt: TGTGCCAGCAGCTTAGTCTCCTACAATGAGCAGTTCTTC
cdr3_aa: CASSLVSYNEQFF

v_call: TRBV7-8
d_call: -
clone_size: few
j_call: TRBJ2-7
cdr3_nt: TGTGCCAGCAGATCGGGTAGGGTAGCCTCCTACGAGCAGTACTTC
cdr3_aa: CASRSGRVASYEQYF

v_call: TRBV5-1
d_call: -
clone_size: many
j_call: TRBJ1-6
cdr3_nt: TGCGCCAGCAGATTGACAGGTGACGGTTCACCCCTCCACTTT
cdr3_aa: CASRLTGDGSPLHF

v_call: TRBV3-1
d_call: TRBD1
clone_size: many
j_call: TRBJ1-6
cdr3_nt: TGTGCCAGCAGCCAAGAGGGACAGAATAATTCACCCCTCCACTTT
cdr3_aa: CASSQEGQNNSPLHF

v_call: TRBV27
d_call: TRBD1
clone_size: many
j_call: TRBJ1-5
cdr3_nt: TGTGCCAGCAGTTTCTACAGGGGGAGCAATCAGCCCCAGCATTTT
cdr3_aa: CASSFYRGSNQPQHF

v_call: TRBV4-1
d_call: -
clone_size: many
j_call: TRBJ1-5
cdr3_nt: TGCGCCAGCAGCCAAGTGGGTGGACAAAGGCAGCCCCAGCATTTT
cdr3_aa: CASSQVGGQRQPQHF

v_call: TRBV7-2
d_call: TRBD2
clone_size: -
j_call: TRBJ2-1
cdr3_nt: TGTGCCAGCAGCCCCCCGGGCGGGAGCTCCTACAATGAGAAGTTCTTC
cdr3_aa: CASSPPGGSSYNEKFF

v_call: TRBV19
d_call: -
clone_size: -
j_call: TRBJ1-3
cdr3_nt: TGTGCCAGTAGTAACGCCGGCTCTGGAAACACCATATATTTT
cdr3_aa: CASSNAGSGNTIYF

v_call: TRBV20-1
d_call: TRBD2
clone_size: many
j_call: TRBJ2-7
cdr3_nt: TGCAGTGCTGACCCGGGGACTAGCGGGGGGGCTAACGAGCAGTACTTC
cdr3_aa: CSADPGTSGGANEQYF

v_call: TRBV24-1
d_call: -
clone_size: -
j_call: TRBJ2-1
cdr3_nt: TGTGCCACCAGTGATTCCCAGGGGCCAGGGTGGAATGAGCAGTTCTTC
cdr3_aa: CATSDSQGPGWNEQFF

v_call: TRBV15
d_call: -
clone_size: many
j_call: TRBJ1-4
cdr3_nt: TGTGCCACCAGCAGAGATAGGTGGGGAATTGGGGAAAAACTGTTTTTT
cdr3_aa: CATSRDRWGIGEKLFF

v_call: TRBV28
d_call: -
clone_size: many
j_call: TRBJ2-2
cdr3_nt: TGTGCCAGCATTATCCGGGCAACCGGGGAGCTGTTTTTT
cdr3_aa: CASIIRATGELFF

v_call: TRBV11-3
d_call: -
clone_size: few
j_call: TRBJ1-6
cdr3_nt: TGTGCCAGCAGCTTAGATCCCACCAAGACCGGCCCCCTCCACTTT
cdr3_aa: CASSLDPTKTGPLHF

v_call: TRBV14
d_call: -
clone_size: -
j_call: TRBJ2-2
cdr3_nt: TGTGCCAGCAGCCAAGTAACAGGGCCCCCGAACACCGGGGAGCTGTTTTTT
cdr3_aa: CASSQVTGPPNTGELFF

v_call: TRBV6-2/TRBV6-3
d_call: TRBD1
clone_size: many
j_call: TRBJ2-2
cdr3_nt: TGTGCCAGCAGTTACGGAAGAGGGGGCCAAAACACCGGGGAGCTGTTTTTT
cdr3_aa: CASSYGRGGQNTGELFF

v_call: TRBV4-1
d_call: -
clone_size: many
j_call: TRBJ1-2
cdr3_nt: TGCGCCAGCAGCCAAGATCACGGAGATAACTATGGCTACACCTTC
cdr3_aa: CASSQDHGDNYGYTF

v_call: TRBV20-1
d_call: TRBD1
clone_size: many
j_call: TRBJ1-5
cdr3_nt: TGCAGTGCTAGAGATGGGACAGGGGGCATCCAGCCCCAGCATTTT
cdr3_aa: CSARDGTGGIQPQHF

v_call: TRBV6-1
d_call: TRBD1
clone_size: many
j_call: TRBJ2-7
cdr3_nt: TGTGCCAGCAGCCCTGGACAGGGGGCCTCCTACGAGCAGTACTTC
cdr3_aa: CASSPGQGASYEQYF

v_call: TRBV11-2
d_call: TRBD1
clone_size: many
j_call: TRBJ1-1
cdr3_nt: TGTGCCAGCAGCTGGGCGGGTCTCAGGGGGCCGGGCACTGAAGCTTTCTTT
cdr3_aa: CASSWAGLRGPGTEAFF

v_call: TRBV12-3/TRBV12-4
d_call: -
clone_size: many
j_call: TRBJ1-2
cdr3_nt: TGTGCCAGCAGTTTGGGATTGGCTAACGGCTACACCTTC
cdr3_aa: CASSLGLANGYTF

v_call: TRBV7-6
d_call: TRBD1
clone_size: -
j_call: TRBJ1-1
cdr3_nt: TGTGCCAGCAGCTTATCCGTAACCCCACGACGGGGACAGGGAAAGTTAAGGACTGAAGCTTTCTTT
cdr3_aa: CASSLSVTPRRGQGKLRTEAFF

v_call: TRBV7-8
d_call: -
clone_size: -
j_call: TRBJ2-7
cdr3_nt: TGTGCCAGCAGCCCAGCAGACAGCCTCTACGAGCAGTACTTC
cdr3_aa: CASSPADSLYEQYF

v_call: TRBV4-1
d_call: TRBD1
clone_size: many
j_call: TRBJ1-6
cdr3_nt: TGCGCCAGCAGCCCGGGACAGACAGATTCACCCCTCCACTTT
cdr3_aa: CASSPGQTDSPLHF

v_call: TRBV6-2/TRBV6-3
d_call: TRBD2
clone_size: -
j_call: TRBJ2-7
cdr3_nt: TGTGCCAGCAGTAGGCGAAGAGGGACTAGCGGGAACGAGCAGTACTTC
cdr3_aa: CASSRRRGTSGNEQYF

v_call: TRBV12-3/TRBV12-4
d_call: -
clone_size: many
j_call: TRBJ1-5
cdr3_nt: TGTGCCAGCAGTCGGGATGGGCAGAAGGATCAGCCCCAGCATTTT
cdr3_aa: CASSRDGQKDQPQHF

v_call: TRBV6-2/TRBV6-3
d_call: -
clone_size: many
j_call: TRBJ1-1
cdr3_nt: TGTGCCAGCAGGACAAGACAGCGAATGAACACTGAAGCTTTCTTT
cdr3_aa: CASRTRQRMNTEAFF

v_call: TRBV2
d_call: -
clone_size: many
j_call: TRBJ1-1
cdr3_nt: TGTGCCAGCCGAACGGGACGGACGAACACTGAAGCTTTCTTT
cdr3_aa: CASRTGRTNTEAFF

v_call: TRBV29-1
d_call: -
clone_size: many
j_call: TRBJ2-2
cdr3_nt: TGCAGCGTTCGGTCAGAGCGGACCGGGGAGCTGTTTTTT
cdr3_aa: CSVRSERTGELFF

v_call: TRBV12-3/TRBV12-4
d_call: -
clone_size: many
j_call: TRBJ1-2
cdr3_nt: TGTGCCAGCCATTGGGAGGACACCCTTAACTATGGCTACACCTTC
cdr3_aa: CASHWEDTLNYGYTF

v_call: TRBV7-6
d_call: -
clone_size: many
j_call: TRBJ2-5
cdr3_nt: TGTGCCAGCAGCTTCGGCAACCCTGGGCGGGAGACCCAGTACTTC
cdr3_aa: CASSFGNPGRETQYF

v_call: TRBV12-3/TRBV12-4
d_call: -
clone_size: many
j_call: TRBJ1-2
cdr3_nt: TGTGCCAGCAGCCATCTGGGAGGGGCTAACTATGGCTACACCTTC
cdr3_aa: CASSHLGGANYGYTF

v_call: TRBV7-8
d_call: TRBD1
clone_size: many
j_call: TRBJ1-2
cdr3_nt: TGTGCCAGCAGCCCAGCGGGACAGGGAAAAGGTGGCTACACCTTC
cdr3_aa: CASSPAGQGKGGYTF

v_call: TRBV15
d_call: -
clone_size: -
j_call: TRBJ2-4
cdr3_nt: TGTGCCACCAGCAGAGATGTAGGGATATGGGTAGCCAAAAACATTAAGTACTTC
cdr3_aa: CATSRDVGIWVAKNIKYF

v_call: TRBV6-4
d_call: -
clone_size: -
j_call: TRBJ2-7
cdr3_nt: TGTGCCAGCTTACCAGCGGTCTCCTACGAGCAGTACTTC
cdr3_aa: CASLPAVSYEQYF

v_call: TRBV2
d_call: -
clone_size: many
j_call: TRBJ1-1
cdr3_nt: TGTGCCAGCAGTGAATTCGCCTCAAAGGCTGAAGCTTTCTTT
cdr3_aa: CASSEFASKAEAFF

v_call: TRBV6-5
d_call: TRBD1
clone_size: few
j_call: TRBJ2-4
cdr3_nt: TGTGCCAGCAGTTCATGGACAGGGTTTGAGGTAGCCAAAAACATTAAGTACTTC
cdr3_aa: CASSSWTGFEVAKNIKYF

v_call: TRBV6-2/TRBV6-3
d_call: TRBD2
clone_size: many
j_call: TRBJ2-4
cdr3_nt: TGTGCCAGCAGGAATGGGAGGGCCGTTCAGTACTTC
cdr3_aa: CASRNGRAVQYF

v_call: TRBV6-1
d_call: TRBD1
clone_size: -
j_call: TRBJ2-5
cdr3_nt: TGTGCCAGCAGTAGCCTGGACAGGGAAGAGACCCAGTACTTC
cdr3_aa: CASSSLDREETQYF

v_call: TRBV19
d_call: -
clone_size: many
j_call: TRBJ1-5
cdr3_nt: TGTGCCAGTAAAAGTGGGCCGACAGACCATCAGCCCCAGCATTTT
cdr3_aa: CASKSGPTDHQPQHF

v_call: TRBV14
d_call: -
clone_size: many
j_call: TRBJ1-2
cdr3_nt: TGTGCCAGCAGCCAAGGGCCCGGGACGGGCTATGGCTACACCTTC
cdr3_aa: CASSQGPGTGYGYTF

v_call: TRBV6-2/TRBV6-3
d_call: -
clone_size: many
j_call: TRBJ1-5
cdr3_nt: TGTGCCAGCAGTTACAGCGGCGGATCCAATCAGCCCCAGCATTTT
cdr3_aa: CASSYSGGSNQPQHF

v_call: TRBV24-1
d_call: -
clone_size: many
j_call: TRBJ2-5
cdr3_nt: TGTGCCACCGGAGGGATCGGTGCAGAGACCCAGTACTTC
cdr3_aa: CATGGIGAETQYF

v_call: TRBV27
d_call: -
clone_size: many
j_call: TRBJ1-6
cdr3_nt: TGTGCCAGCACCCCCGAGGGGCAGGGAAATTCACCCCTCCACTTT
cdr3_aa: CASTPEGQGNSPLHF

v_call: TRBV20-1
d_call: -
clone_size: few
j_call: TRBJ2-3
cdr3_nt: TGCAGTGCTAGAGATACCAGGATTTGGTCAGATACGCAGTATTTT
cdr3_aa: CSARDTRIWSDTQYF